The 23 T cell receptor beta chains presented below share a single source sample, sequenced in a study of identical twins. TCRdb reanalysed the 5' RACE reads using MiXCR and keeps one entry per CDR3 protein. The sample gives some 200,000 distinct CDR3 sequences, under 10% of which show up once; less than 2% is in the top ten. These data were also reused for a study on yellow fever vaccine responses in identical twins.

What was sequenced was memory (CD45RO+) T cells sorted from blood. The receptors shown here come from a woman aged 18-30 years in good health.

The V call is TRBV15, the J call TRBJ1-4; a weak D match, TRBD1 (5 bases). V was clipped by 5 bases and J by 4 bases, with 14 bases between them. This CDR3 contains 15 residues. Germline values: CDR1 LNHNV, CDR2 YYDKDF (reference sequence). The CDR3 sequence is CATSLGHAINEKLFF. In DNA, the CDR3 is TGTGCCACCAGCTTAGGACACGCCATTAATGAAAAACTGTTTTTT.

This chain links TRBV4-2 with TRBJ1-1; 8 nucleotides align to TRBD1. J was trimmed by 6 bases and V by 2 bases; bases with no gene match: 2. Germline CDR1 reads LGHNA; CDR2 reads YNFKEQ. The CDR3 runs 13 residues. Here the CDR3 DNA reads TGTGCCAGCAGCCAACAGGGGGCGGCTGAAGCTTTCTTT. Translation gives CASSQQGAAEAFF.

The sample holds a few counts of this clonotype. The gene calls are TRBV28 and TRBJ2-4; D gene unclear. The V gene lost 0 bases and the J gene lost 3 bases, with 12 bases spanning the gap. There are 16 residues in the CDR3. Germline V gene lookup returns CDR1 MDHEN and CDR2 SYDVKM. The chain's CDR3 is CASSLWVENLKNIQYF. As DNA, the CDR3 is TGTGCCAGCAGTTTATGGGTGGAGAACCTCAAAAACATTCAGTACTTC.

This clonotype was detected many times. The chain links TRBV5-1 to TRBJ2-1; D is possibly TRBD1 or TRBD2 (7 bases each). Trimming shortened V by 4 bases and J by 2 bases, and 16 bases separated the two germline ends. The CDR3 is 16 amino acids. Germline loops: CDR1 SGHRS, CDR2 YFSETQ. CDR3 nucleotides: TGCGCCAGCAGCCTAACACAGGGGAGGGCCTACAATGAGCAGTTCTTC. Protein product: CASSLTQGRAYNEQFF. The full variable domain, its missing parts supplied by reference TRBV5-1 and TRBJ2-1, is KAGVTQTPRYLIKTRGQQVTLSCSPISGHRSVSWYQQTPGQGLQFLFEYFSETQRNKGNFPGRFSGRQFSNSRSEMNVSTLELGDSALYLCASSLTQGRAYNEQFFGPGTRLTVL.

In this sample, this clonotype turned up many times. The chain carries TRBV7-2 and TRBJ2-7; 12 bases match TRBD2. The V and J ends lost 2 bases and 7 bases, in that order; junction bases with no gene match: 3. Germline CDR1 is SGHTA and CDR2 is FQGNSA. This CDR3 is 14 amino acids long. CDR3 sequence: CASSLTSGRTEQYF. In DNA form, the CDR3 reads TGTGCCAGCAGCTTAACTAGCGGGAGGACAGAGCAGTACTTC.

This clonotype has at least ten counts. This rearrangement joins TRBV6-4 to TRBJ2-2, with D hard to call. The CDR3 runs 15 residues. Germline V gives CDR1 MRHNA, CDR2 SNTAGT. Trimming cost V 7 bases and J 1 base, with 13 bases left between them. The CDR3 DNA sequence: TGTGCCAGCAAGTCCGGGCCAGAGAACACCGGGGAGCTGTTTTTT. Amino acid sequence: CASKSGPENTGELFF.

This clonotype occurred many times. The chain recombines TRBV5-6 with TRBJ2-1, with D hard to call. The CDR3 sequence is 16 residues long. Trimming cost V 0 bases and J 8 bases, with 18 bases left between them. CDR1 is SGHDT and CDR2 is YYEEEE in the germline V gene. CDR3 DNA: TGTGCCAGCAGCTTGGACCAAGGCGGTTACCCCCATGAGCAGTTCTTC. It codes for CASSLDQGGYPHEQFF.

Note on this clonotype: A junction boundary mismatches the germline segment, possibly from a read error. CDR3 DNA: TGTGCCAGCAGTTTATCAAGGGGCGAGGAAAACCTGTTTTTT. It encodes CASSLSRGEENLFF. The V gene is TRBV27, the J gene TRBJ1-4; TRBD1 is a possible D gene (5 bases). Germline CDR1 MNHEY, CDR2 SMNVEV (reference sequence). CDR3 length: 14 residues. Using reference TRBV27 and TRBJ1-4 for the parts outside the CDR3, the full variable domain is EAQVTQNPRYLITVTGKKLTVTCSQNMNHEYMSWYRQDPGLGLRQIYYSMNVEVTDKGDVPEGYKVSRKEKRNFPLILESPSPNQTSLYFCASSLSRGEENLFFGSGTQLSVL.

This clonotype was observed a few times. The chain is built from TRBV20-1 and TRBJ1-3; D unclear. Trimming removed 6 bases from V and 0 bases from J, with 9 bases in between. The CDR3 runs 13 residues. The germline V gene encodes CDR1 DFQATT and CDR2 SNEGSKA (reference sequence). The CDR3 here is CSAALDSGNTIYF. CDR3 nucleotide sequence: TGCAGTGCGGCGCTCGACTCTGGAAACACCATATATTTT.

The V call is TRBV7-9, the J call TRBJ2-5; possibly TRBD1 for D (5 bases). Trimming left V 1 base short and J 2 bases short, with 11 bases between. CDR3 length: 15 residues. CDR1 is SEHNR and CDR2 is FQNEAQ in the germline V gene (reference sequence). CDR3 loop: CASSLEGMVQETQYF. DNA for the CDR3: TGTGCCAGCAGCTTAGAGGGGATGGTACAAGAGACCCAGTACTTC.

This clonotype showed up just a few times. This chain uses TRBV7-3 with TRBJ2-1; D possibly corresponds to TRBD2 (5 bases). This CDR3 spans 15 amino acids. V gave up 4 bases and J gave up 3 bases, with 13 bases separating them. The germline CDR1 and CDR2 sequences are SGHTA and FQGTGA. CDR3 region: CASSSVGAVYNEQFF. In DNA form, the CDR3 reads TGTGCCAGCAGCTCCGTCGGAGCGGTCTACAATGAGCAGTTCTTC.

A few counts support this clonotype. The chain uses TRBV25-1 and TRBJ2-5; D unresolved. V was cut by 8 bases and J by 3 bases, with 10 bases left in between. The CDR3 is 12 amino acids. The V gene's germline CDR1 is MGHDK and CDR2 SYGVNS. The CDR3 loop reads CASPNWEETQYF. For the CDR3, the DNA is TGTGCCAGCCCAAATTGGGAAGAGACCCAGTACTTC.

This clonotype was seen a few times. The chain uses TRBV20-1 and TRBJ2-7; a weak D match, TRBD1 (5 bases). V dropped 6 bases and J dropped 0 bases, with 12 bases sitting between them. The CDR3 covers 13 residues. The germline V gene encodes CDR1 DFQATT and CDR2 SNEGSKA (reference sequence). Written as DNA, the CDR3 is TGCAGTGCGCAATCAGGGCGCTCCTACGAGCAGTACTTC. It encodes CSAQSGRSYEQYF.

The sample holds many counts of this clonotype. J is TRBJ2-7 and V is TRBV27, with 12 bases aligning to TRBD2. This CDR3 has 14 amino acids. Trimming at V came to 5 bases and at J to 2 bases, leaving 1 base not matched to a gene. From germline, CDR1 is MNHEY and CDR2 SMNVEV (reference sequence). CDR3 DNA sequence: TGTGCCAGCAGTCGGACTAGCGGGGCCTACGAGCAGTACTTC. This encodes CASSRTSGAYEQYF.

This clonotype was detected only a few times. This chain connects TRBV6-2 or TRBV6-3 to TRBJ2-2; tentative D call: TRBD1 (6 bases). The CDR3 sequence is 14 residues long. Germline CDR1 and CDR2: MNHEY and SVGEGT. The germline V and J ends were trimmed by 4 bases and 4 bases, with 10 bases remaining between them. CDR3 sequence reads: CASSSWGPTGELFF. The CDR3 DNA sequence: TGTGCCAGCAGTTCCTGGGGGCCCACCGGGGAGCTGTTTTTT.

This clonotype showed up many times. CDR3 coding DNA: TGTGCCAGCAGCTATCGGGGCCCTATGAAGGACGAGCAGTACTTC. This translates into CASSYRGPMKDEQYF. This chain uses TRBV27 with TRBJ2-7; D is tentatively TRBD1 or TRBD2 (5 bases each). This CDR3 is 15 amino acids long. CDR1 and CDR2 (germline): MNHEY, SMNVEV (reference sequence). V dropped 6 bases and J dropped 5 bases, with 20 bases sitting between them.

This clonotype was seen a handful of times. This chain joins TRBV27 and TRBJ2-3; TRBD1 matches 9 bases. CDR3 length: 14 amino acids. Germline lookup yields CDR1 MNHEY and CDR2 SMNVEV (reference sequence). V was pared by 7 bases and J by 0 bases, with 2 bases of the junction left unmatched. The CDR3 reads CASMDRGSTDTQYF. CDR3 in DNA: TGTGCCAGCATGGACAGGGGAAGCACAGATACGCAGTATTTT.

This chain uses TRBV7-8 with TRBJ2-1; TRBD1 aligns across 7 bases. The CDR3 contains 16 residues. The J segment lost 6 bases and the V segment lost 4 bases, leaving 12 bases of the junction unmatched. Looked up from germline, CDR1 is SGHVS and CDR2 is FQNEAQ. The CDR3 spells CASSYYRGPSINEQFF. The CDR3 DNA follows: TGTGCCAGCAGCTACTACAGGGGTCCTAGTATCAATGAGCAGTTCTTC.

The rearrangement links TRBV7-3 to TRBJ2-1; TRBD1 aligns across 11 bases. This CDR3 has 16 residues. After removal of 4 bases from V and 3 bases from J, the junction contained 5 bases not matched to a gene. The germline gives CDR1 SGHTA, CDR2 FQGTGA. The CDR3 nucleotides are TGTGCCAGCAGCTCTTCCGGGACAGGGGGCTACAATGAGCAGTTCTTC. Protein product: CASSSSGTGGYNEQFF.

The rearrangement links TRBV7-3 to TRBJ2-1, with 7 bases identical to TRBD2. The junction had 10 bases not matched to a gene; V was cut back by 6 bases and J by 8 bases. The CDR3 runs to 14 residues. Germline V gene lookup returns CDR1 SGHTA and CDR2 FQGTGA. The CDR3 spells CASRKMTSSDEQFF. Written as DNA, the CDR3 is TGTGCCAGCAGGAAGATGACTAGCTCTGATGAGCAGTTCTTC. The full variable domain, in which reference TRBV7-3 and TRBJ2-1 provide the parts outside the CDR3, is GAGVSQTPSNKVTEKGKYVELRCDPISGHTALYWYRQSLGQGPEFLIYFQGTGAADDSGLPNDRFFAVRPEGSVSTLKIQRTERGDSAVYLCASRKMTSSDEQFFGPGTRLTVL.

This chain joins TRBV5-1 and TRBJ2-2, with TRBD2 as a possible D gene (6 bases). The CDR3 totals 15 residues. Germline V lookup: CDR1 SGHRS, CDR2 YFSETQ. Trimming pared 3 bases from V and 5 bases from J, leaving 14 bases between. The CDR3 spells CASSSGDWLTGELFF. For the CDR3, the DNA is TGCGCCAGCAGCTCTGGGGACTGGTTAACCGGGGAGCTGTTTTTT.

Only a few counts were recorded for this clonotype. The chain links TRBV7-8 to TRBJ1-2, with 7 bases lining up with TRBD1. Trimming cost V 1 base and J 4 bases; bases outside gene matches: 3. The CDR3 consists of 14 residues. The germline V gene encodes CDR1 SGHVS and CDR2 FQNEAQ. In DNA form, the CDR3 reads TGTGCCAGCAGCTTAGATAGGACAGGCTATGGCTACACCTTC. Protein sequence: CASSLDRTGYGYTF.

Many counts were recorded for this clonotype. This rearrangement joins TRBV20-1 to TRBJ2-5; 7 bases line up with TRBD2. V lost 3 bases, J lost 5 bases, and 15 bases stayed unmatched. Germline CDR1 DFQATT, CDR2 SNEGSKA (reference sequence). CDR3 size: 16 residues. CDR3 loop: CSASDSSIMGGETQYF. CDR3 in DNA: TGCAGTGCTAGTGATTCTTCCATAATGGGAGGGGAGACCCAGTACTTC.